These 29 T cell receptor beta chains were all obtained from the same sample, sequenced in a study of breast tumors, draining lymph nodes, adjacent tissues. TCRdb reprocessed the multiplex PCR reads via MiXCR and lists one record per CDR3 protein. The data hold about 94,000 distinct CDR3 sequences, with approximately 30% observed a single time. The lymph nodes were axillary draining lymph nodes from breast cancer patients. Sequences were obtained from axillary lymph node tissue. Every receptor here comes from a female donor with breast cancer. Some clones in this sample may be carry-over from other donors' samples.

V is TRBV9 and J is TRBJ2-5, with D perhaps matching TRBD1 (7 bases). Trimming shortened V by 2 bases and J by 9 bases, and 20 bases separated the two germline ends. Germline V gene lookup returns CDR1 SGDLS and CDR2 YYNGEE. This CDR3 region has 15 residues. The CDR3 region is CASSVGEGAWEAQYF. DNA of the CDR3: TGTGCCAGCAGCGTGGGTGAGGGGGCCTGGGAGGCCCAGTACTTC.

This clonotype was observed at least ten times. The chain is built from TRBV20-1 and TRBJ1-6; 8 bases line up with TRBD1. Germline trimming cut 4 bases from V and 4 bases from J; bases unmatched to any gene: 18. CDR3 length: 19 amino acids. The germline V gene encodes CDR1 DFQATT and CDR2 SNEGSKA (reference sequence). As DNA, the CDR3 is TGCAGTGCTACGGGCGGGGGGACAGGCAATCTTTTATATAATTCACCCCTCCACTTT. Translation: CSATGGGTGNLLYNSPLHF.

This clonotype has ten or more counts. The chain recombines TRBV20-1 with TRBJ2-3, with TRBD2 matching over 9 bases. CDR1 and CDR2 (germline): DFQATT, SNEGSKA (reference sequence). V dropped 0 bases and J dropped 6; count of bases not matched to a gene: 16. The CDR3 spans 18 residues. CDR3 loop: CSARDRGFSGRSPDTQYF. In nucleotides, the CDR3 is TGCAGTGCTAGAGATCGGGGCTTTAGCGGGAGAAGCCCGGATACGCAGTATTTT.

This clonotype was seen repeatedly, ten times or more. The chain recombines TRBV7-9 with TRBJ2-7; 9 bases match TRBD1. CDR1 SEHNR and CDR2 FQNEAQ come from the germline V gene (reference sequence). There are 14 residues in the CDR3. The V gene end was trimmed by 1 base and the J gene end by 2 bases; junction bases not matched to a gene: 0. The CDR3 nucleotides are TGTGCCAGCAGCTTAGGACAGGGGGCCTACGAGCAGTACTTC. Translation: CASSLGQGAYEQYF. Full variable domain (outside the CDR3, taken from reference TRBV7-9 and TRBJ2-7): DTGVSQNPRHKITKRGQNVTFRCDPISEHNRLYWYRQTLGQGPEFLTYFQNEAQLEKSRLLSDRFSAERPKGSFSTLEIQRTEQGDSAMYLCASSLGQGAYEQYFGPGTRLTVT.

This clonotype was detected many times. The V and J genes are TRBV29-1 and TRBJ2-1; unclear D gene. CDR1 SQVTM and CDR2 ANQGSEA come from the germline V gene. Trimming removed 4 bases at V and 10 bases at J, with 11 bases between. The CDR3 is 11 amino acids. The DNA of the CDR3 is TGCAGCGTTGTTTTAGGGCGGGAGCAGTTCTTC. Translated, it gives CSVVLGREQFF.

As concerns this clonotype: One end of the junction is discordant with germline, which a read error may explain. The chain uses TRBV5-4 and TRBJ2-2; a possible D gene is TRBD2 (5 bases). Germline CDR1 SGHNT, CDR2 YYREEE (reference sequence). The CDR3 runs to 14 residues. In DNA form, the CDR3 reads TGTGCCGCAGGCGAGGGCCTGAACACCGGGGAGCTGGTTTTT. The encoded protein is CAAGEGLNTGELVF.

The sample holds many counts of this clonotype. The rearrangement links TRBV19 to TRBJ2-7, with D perhaps TRBD1 (5 bases). Germline CDR1 is LNHDA and CDR2 is SQIVND (reference sequence). The CDR3 has 11 amino acids. V lost 5 bases, J lost 6 bases, and 8 bases lay in between. CDR3 in DNA: TGTGCCAGTAGTTCCACAGGCGAGCAGTACTTC. Protein: CASSSTGEQYF.

This clonotype came up many times. The V and J genes are TRBV6-1 and TRBJ2-3; tentative D call: TRBD2 (6 bases). Germline lookup yields CDR1 MNHNS and CDR2 SASEGT. Trimming left V 2 bases short and J 1 base short, with 13 bases between. The CDR3 extends over 16 amino acids. The CDR3 DNA reads TGTGCCAGCAGTGAACCGTCGGGAGTAGGCACAGATACGCAGTATTTT. Translated: CASSEPSGVGTDTQYF.

The genes are TRBV29-1 and TRBJ1-2; tentative D call: TRBD1 (5 bases). This CDR3 has 14 residues. CDR1 and CDR2 from the germline V gene are SQVTM and ANQGSEA. Deletions cut 3 bases from V and 12 bases from J, with 23 bases between. CDR3 in DNA: TGCAGCGTTGATTTCTGGGGGACCATCGGCGGCCACACCTTC. The encoded protein is CSVDFWGTIGGHTF.

This clonotype has a single count. A junction end diverges from the germline sequence, so it may reflect a read error. The rearrangement links TRBV7-9 to TRBJ1-5; possible D gene TRBD1, 6 bases. CDR3 size: 15 residues. Per the germline V gene, CDR1 is SEHNR and CDR2 is FQNEAQ (reference sequence). The CDR3 loop is CASSRGQSSNQAQHF. CDR3 in DNA: TGTGCCAGCAGCCGAGGACAGTCTAGCAATCAGGCCCAGCACTTT.

Many counts were recorded for this clonotype. A read error may produce the germline difference seen at one junction end. This sequence joins TRBV5-8 and TRBJ1-3; TRBD1 might be the D (6 bases). From germline, CDR1 is SGHTS and CDR2 YDEGEE. The CDR3 runs 16 residues. CDR3 protein: CASSSGQTLSGNAIYF. CDR3 DNA sequence: TGTGCCAGCAGCTCCGGACAGACCCTATCTGGAAACGCCATATATTTT.

This clonotype was counted ten times or more. The chain couples TRBV7-9 to TRBJ2-1; 7 bases match TRBD2. The CDR3 totals 16 residues. With 1 base clipped from V and 2 bases from J, the junction kept 5 bases outside the gene matches. Per the germline V gene, CDR1 is SEHNR and CDR2 is FQNEAQ (reference sequence). CDR3 amino acids: CASSLEGGRAYNEQFF. In DNA form, the CDR3 reads TGTGCCAGCAGCTTAGAGGGAGGGAGGGCCTACAATGAGCAGTTCTTC. Supplemented by reference TRBV7-9 and TRBJ2-1, the full variable domain reads DTGVSQNPRHKITKRGQNVTFRCDPISEHNRLYWYRQTLGQGPEFLTYFQNEAQLEKSRLLSDRFSAERPKGSFSTLEIQRTEQGDSAMYLCASSLEGGRAYNEQFFGPGTRLTVL.

This clonotype was counted a few times. Since a much larger clone is just one base distant, this may be a read error. The chain employs TRBV6-2 or TRBV6-3 and TRBJ2-7, with 10 bases aligning to TRBD1. The CDR3 is made up of 13 amino acids. CDR1 MNHEY and CDR2 SVGEGT come from the germline V gene. V lost 8 bases and J lost 5; bases outside the gene matches: 6. The CDR3 sequence: CASRRQGAHEQYF. The CDR3 nucleotides are TGTGCCAGCCGTCGACAGGGGGCTCACGAGCAGTACTTC.

In this sample, this clonotype turned up many times. The rearrangement joins TRBV7-6 to TRBJ1-2; TRBD1 aligns across 11 bases. Unmatched junction bases numbered 0, after V lost 5 bases and J lost 7 bases. The CDR3 loop spans 12 amino acids. Germline lookup yields CDR1 SGHVS and CDR2 FNYEAQ. CDR3 bases: TGTGCCAGCAGCGGGACAGGGGGTGGCTACACCTTC. Protein sequence: CASSGTGGGYTF.

At least ten counts were recorded for this clonotype. The chain combines TRBV3-1 with TRBJ1-2; TRBD1 might be the D (5 bases). Trimming cost V 4 bases and J 6 bases, with 12 bases left between them. The CDR3 length is 13 residues. The V gene's germline CDR1 is LGHDT and CDR2 YNNKEL (reference sequence). CDR3 in DNA: TGTGCCAGCAGCCCCTCCGGGGCCGATGGCTACACCTTC. This codes for CASSPSGADGYTF.

This clonotype appeared a few times. With a much larger clone just one base away, this may be a read error. The chain recombines TRBV5-1 with TRBJ2-7; D may be TRBD1 (5 bases). Germline V lookup: CDR1 SGHRS, CDR2 YFSETQ. Trimming removed 3 bases at V and 10 bases at J, with 17 bases between. This CDR3 is built from 13 residues. Here the CDR3 reads CASSSIQGSDQYF. The CDR3 DNA follows: TGCGCCAGCAGCTCAATTCAGGGATCCGACCAGTACTTC. The entire variable domain, with the rest obtained from reference TRBV5-1 and TRBJ2-7, is as follows: KAGVTQTPRYLIKTRGQQVTLSCSPISGHRSVSWYQQTPGQGLQFLFEYFSETQRNKGNFPGRFSGRQFSNSRSEMNVSTLELGDSALYLCASSSIQGSDQYFGPGTRLTVT.

A few counts support this clonotype. The chain carries TRBV28 and TRBJ2-1, with 7 bases matching TRBD2. Germline trimming cut 2 bases from V and 0 bases from J; bases unmatched to any gene: 7. In germline, CDR1 is MDHEN, CDR2 SYDVKM. This CDR3 spans 17 amino acids. The CDR3 coding sequence is TGTGCCAGCAGTTTACTGGCTAGCGGTCCCTCCTACAATGAGCAGTTCTTC. Its protein product is CASSLLASGPSYNEQFF. The complete variable domain, with remaining parts taken from reference TRBV28 and TRBJ2-1, reads DVKVTQSSRYLVKRTGEKVFLECVQDMDHENMFWYRQDPGLGLRLIYFSYDVKMKEKGDIPEGYSVSREKKERFSLILESASTNQTSMYLCASSLLASGPSYNEQFFGPGTRLTVL.

Many counts were recorded for this clonotype. An end of the junction differs from the germline gene, which may be a read error. The chain is built from TRBV6-1 and TRBJ1-6; no reliable D call. CDR1 MNHNS and CDR2 SASEGT come from the germline V gene. This CDR3 region has 14 residues. The CDR3 protein is CASSVLEENLPLHF. The CDR3, as DNA: TGTGCCAGCAGTGTGTTAGAGGAGAATTTACCCCTCCACTTT.

The chain links TRBV11-2 to TRBJ1-1; D uncertain. V lost 2 bases and J 1 base, leaving 5 bases between the germline ends. This CDR3 is built from 13 residues. Looked up from germline, CDR1 is SGHAT and CDR2 is FQNNGV. CDR3 amino acids: CASSLLRNTEAFF. For the CDR3, the DNA is TGTGCCAGCAGCTTACTCCGGAACACTGAAGCTTTCTTT. The full variable domain, its missing parts supplied by reference TRBV11-2 and TRBJ1-1, is EAGVAQSPRYKIIEKRQSVAFWCNPISGHATLYWYQQILGQGPKLLIQFQNNGVVDDSQLPKDRFSAERLKGVDSTLKIQPAKLEDSAVYLCASSLLRNTEAFFGQGTRLTVV.

This clonotype was counted at least ten times. This chain links TRBV20-1 with TRBJ2-3, with D maybe TRBD2 (7 bases). Germline loops: CDR1 DFQATT, CDR2 SNEGSKA (reference sequence). The CDR3 sequence is 17 residues long. V was pared by 1 base and J by 1 base, with 18 bases between. For the CDR3, the DNA is TGCAGTGCTAGAGGCCCGGGGGGCGGGGTCGGCACAGATACGCAGTATTTT. Amino acids: CSARGPGGGVGTDTQYF.

This clonotype was observed once. The V call is TRBV7-2, the J call TRBJ2-2, with 7 bases matching TRBD2. In germline, CDR1 is SGHTA, CDR2 FQGNSA. The CDR3 spans 16 residues. The J segment lost 4 bases and the V segment lost 1 base, leaving 6 bases of the junction unmatched. The DNA of the CDR3 is TGTGCCAGCAGCTTAGGCGCTAGCGGAGCCACCGGGGAGCTGTTTTTT. Protein sequence: CASSLGASGATGELFF.

The sample holds many counts of this clonotype. V gene TRBV20-1 combines with J gene TRBJ1-2, with 8 positions matching TRBD1. Unmatched junction bases numbered 9, after V lost 7 bases and J lost 5 bases. This CDR3 region has 13 residues. CDR1 is DFQATT and CDR2 is SNEGSKA in the germline V gene (reference sequence). The CDR3 loop is CSGTGQGVYGYTF. The CDR3 DNA follows: TGCAGTGGGACAGGACAGGGTGTGTATGGCTACACCTTC.

The table lists this clonotype with many counts. The J gene is TRBJ2-7, the V gene TRBV2; perhaps TRBD1 as D (7 bases). The V gene lost 2 bases and the J gene lost 5 bases, with 13 bases spanning the gap. The germline V gene encodes CDR1 SNHLY and CDR2 FYNNEI. The CDR3 extends over 14 amino acids. CDR3 protein: CASSERQGGDEQYF. The DNA for the CDR3 is TGTGCCAGCAGTGAAAGACAGGGAGGCGACGAGCAGTACTTC.

This clonotype was seen ten or more times. The chain is built from TRBV11-3 and TRBJ1-2; TRBD1 is a possible D gene (6 bases). From germline, CDR1 is SGHNT and CDR2 YENEEA. Trimming took 1 base from V and 8 from J, leaving 17 bases between them. The CDR3 totals 15 residues. This chain's CDR3 is CASSLGTWGADGYTF. DNA for the CDR3: TGTGCCAGCAGCTTAGGCACATGGGGGGCAGACGGCTACACCTTC.

CDR3 residues: CASSFLLEVTGELFF. CDR3 sequence (DNA): TGTGCCAGCAGTTTCCTTCTAGAAGTAACCGGGGAGCTGTTTTTT. The chain employs TRBV12-3 or TRBV12-4 and TRBJ2-2; D not certain. CDR3 size: 15 residues. The V gene lost 3 bases and the J gene lost 5 bases, with 13 bases spanning the gap.

In its sample, this clonotype was seen many times. The V gene is TRBV5-6, the J gene TRBJ2-7; D uncertain. CDR3 length equals 15 residues. V lost 1 base, J lost 4 bases, and 15 bases lay in between. Germline CDR1 SGHDT, CDR2 YYEEEE. CDR3 loop: CASSLYRIPDYEQYF. Written as DNA, the CDR3 is TGTGCCAGCAGCTTGTATCGGATCCCGGATTACGAGCAGTACTTC.

This clonotype was detected once. Germline is not matched at one junction end, which may reflect a read error. The rearrangement uses TRBV3-1 and TRBJ1-3; D may be TRBD1 (6 bases). CDR1 is LGHDT, CDR2 YNNKEL, per germline (reference sequence). This CDR3 has 15 residues. The CDR3 is CASSLAGDKGNTMYF. DNA of the CDR3: TGCGCCAGCAGCCTGGCAGGGGACAAGGGAAACACCATGTATTTT.

This clonotype turned up a few times. A much larger clone is a single base away; this may be a read error. Because the CDR3 is missing its conserved closing phenylalanine or tryptophan, this is likely a read error. The chain has TRBV27 and TRBJ2-7; D remains unclear. CDR1 and CDR2 (germline): MNHEY, SMNVEV (reference sequence). V lost 1 base and J 5 bases, leaving 9 bases between the germline ends. There are 13 residues in the CDR3. The CDR3 loop is CASSLLRKHEQYL. The CDR3 nucleotides read TGTGCCAGCAGTTTATTGAGAAAACACGAGCAGTACCTC.

To note about this clonotype: The DNA is omitted, as the CDR3 cannot be located on it reliably, and the CDR3 follows TCRdb's listing. The genes are TRBV3-1 and TRBJ1-3; no DNA check was done on the table's D call, TRBD1. Both ends counted, the CDR3 spans 19 residues. Per the germline V gene, CDR1 is LGHDT and CDR2 is YNNKEL (reference sequence). This CDR3 reads CASSQFVYEQYFGPGTIYF.